This T cell receptor (beta chain) is from a study of CD8+ T cells in alopecia areata. In the study overall: Treated patients swallowed 5 to 10 mg of oral tofacitinib twice daily. Study-level findings and limits: Elevated clonality characterized lesional scalp relative to normal scalp, particularly in alopecia totalis/universalis.

Note on this clone: Its antigen is still unknown.

From germline, CDR1 is GTSNPN and CDR2 SVGIG (reference sequence). The CDR3 consists of 14 residues. Trimming shortened V by 0 bases and J by 4 bases, and 12 bases separated the two germline ends. Isolated RNA was reverse transcribed into cDNA used as the sequencing template. TCRdb keeps only in-frame clones here, not all; method: immunoSEQ multiplex PCR. The sample shows some 190,000 clones, roughly 70% of them seen only once. Noted treatment: oral pan-JAK inhibitor, 5-10 mg twice daily. The chain links TRBV30 to TRBJ1-2, with D maybe TRBD1 (6 bases). The sequencing used CD4+ T cells sorted from blood, collected at approximately week 49, from a patient treated with tofacitinib. This TCR was sampled from a human donor with alopecia areata. The CDR3 loop is CAWSVGTGTYGYTF. The CDR3 nucleotides read TGTGCCTGGAGTGTTGGTACAGGGACCTATGGCTACACCTTC. Supplemented by reference TRBV30 and TRBJ1-2, the full variable domain reads SQTIHQWPATLVQPVGSPLSLECTVEGTSNPNLYWYRQAAGRGLQLLFYSVGIGQISSEVPQNLSASRPQDRQFILSSKKLLLSDSGFYLCAWSVGTGTYGYTFGSGTRLTVV.